These T cell receptor beta chains were read from a single sample in a study of shared clonotypes between healthy human individuals. Profiled with immunoSEQ multiplex PCR; TCRdb holds only in-frame clones, not every one. The sample has roughly 1 million clones; about 75% are singletons. The sequencing input was memory CD4+ T cells sorted from blood. All receptors come from a man younger than 30 in good health. CDR3s include the opening cysteine and the closing phenylalanine or tryptophan. The D gene is left open where the match is weak. Rows may omit the clone size; those that give it use once, few, many or a size class.

clone_size,v_call,j_call,d_call,cdr3_aa,cdr3_nt
.,TRBV12-5,TRBJ2-7,.,CASGPVDTTIYEQYF,TGTGCTAGTGGTCCGGTGGATACTACTATTTACGAGCAGTACTTC
.,TRBV5-1,TRBJ2-6,.,CASSFRVDSGANVLTF,TGCGCCAGCAGCTTCCGCGTAGACTCTGGGGCCAACGTCCTGACTTTC
.,TRBV11-2,TRBJ2-1,.,CASSQGLMGYNEQFF,TGTGCCAGCAGCCAAGGACTGATGGGCTACAATGAGCAGTTCTTC
.,TRBV2,TRBJ2-1,TRBD2,CASTIIELAGIDEQFF,TGTGCCAGCACCATCATCGAACTAGCGGGAATTGATGAGCAGTTCTTC
.,TRBV4-1,TRBJ1-4,.,CASSQGAGAYSEKLFF,TGCGCCAGCAGCCAAGGCGCAGGGGCGTATAGTGAAAAACTGTTTTTT
.,TRBV7-9,TRBJ1-2,.,CASSFPLGGGGYTF,TGTGCCAGCAGCTTCCCTCTGGGAGGGGGGGGCTACACCTTC
.,TRBV27,TRBJ2-7,TRBD1,CASSLTGKAYEQYF,TGTGCCAGCAGTTTGACAGGGAAGGCCTACGAGCAGTACTTC
once,TRBV7-2,TRBJ2-1,.,CASSLGTHRNEQFF,TGTGCCAGCAGCTTAGGGACTCATAGGAATGAGCAGTTCTTC
.,TRBV7-2,TRBJ2-3,TRBD2,CASSQTSGSTDTQYF,TGTGCCAGCAGCCAAACTAGCGGTAGCACAGATACGCAGTATTTT
few,TRBV6-1,TRBJ1-5,.,CASQPRGQPQHF,TGTGCCAGCCAACCTCGGGGTCAGCCCCAGCATTTT
.,TRBV13,TRBJ1-2,TRBD1,CASSSRGGGIDGYTF,TGTGCCAGCAGTTCTCGCGGAGGGGGCATCGATGGCTACACCTTC
.,TRBV5-6,TRBJ2-1,TRBD1,CASSAVTGVGEQFF,TGTGCCAGCAGCGCCGTGACAGGGGTCGGTGAGCAGTTCTTC
.,TRBV6-1,TRBJ1-6,.,CACQRLRGNSPLHF,TGTGCCTGCCAGAGACTAAGGGGTAATTCACCCCTCCACTTT
.,TRBV10-3,TRBJ2-6,TRBD2,CATGGGQIGGANVLTF,TGTGCCACGGGGGGTGGCCAGATCGGTGGGGCCAACGTCCTGACTTTC
.,TRBV30,TRBJ1-2,.,CAWSASQYYGYTF,TGTGCCTGGAGTGCTAGTCAGTACTATGGCTACACCTTC
.,TRBV7-9,TRBJ2-7,.,CASSLGDGHNEQYF,TGTGCCAGCAGCTTAGGAGACGGGCACAACGAGCAGTACTTC
.,TRBV6-1,TRBJ2-7,.,CASVERVGIYEQYF,TGTGCCAGCGTGGAAAGGGTCGGAATCTACGAGCAGTACTTC
.,TRBV7-7,TRBJ1-5,.,CASRVVQFSNQPQHF,TGTGCTAGCAGGGTGGTGCAGTTTAGCAATCAGCCCCAGCATTTT
.,TRBV15,TRBJ2-4,.,CATSRAAGPIAKNIQYF,TGTGCCACCAGCAGAGCTGCAGGCCCCATAGCCAAAAACATTCAGTACTTC
.,TRBV5-6,TRBJ1-2,.,CASSLTANYGYTF,TGTGCCAGCAGCTTGACAGCTAACTATGGCTACACCTTC
.,TRBV7-7,TRBJ2-2,.,CASSFGRNTGELFF,TGTGCTAGCAGCTTCGGCAGAAACACCGGGGAGCTGTTTTTT
.,TRBV30,TRBJ2-7,TRBD2,CAWSVLGTSGSHEQYF,TGTGCCTGGAGTGTACTCGGGACTAGCGGTTCCCACGAGCAGTACTTC
many,TRBV10-3,TRBJ2-3,.,CATRGRVGTDTQYF,TGTGCCACACGGGGCAGGGTAGGAACAGATACGCAGTATTTT
.,TRBV11-2,TRBJ2-7,.,CASSQKGTGAYEQYF,TGTGCCAGCAGCCAAAAAGGGACGGGGGCCTACGAGCAGTACTTC
.,TRBV30,TRBJ2-7,.,CAWSLSPQIYEQYF,TGTGCCTGGAGCCTTAGTCCTCAGATCTACGAGCAGTACTTC
.,TRBV7-2,TRBJ2-3,.,CASSHHTQAGTDTQYF,TGTGCCAGCAGCCACCATACCCAGGCGGGCACAGATACGCAGTATTTT
.,TRBV27,TRBJ2-7,.,CASSQGFPYEQYF,TGTGCCAGCAGCCAGGGGTTTCCCTACGAGCAGTACTTC
.,TRBV7-2,TRBJ1-1,TRBD1,CASSYRGPSEAFF,TGTGCCAGCAGCTACAGGGGGCCTTCTGAAGCTTTCTTT
.,TRBV30,TRBJ2-7,.,CACGLNEQYF,TGTGCCTGTGGACTAAACGAGCAGTACTTC
.,TRBV4-1,TRBJ2-7,.,CASSQDRLSGSREQYF,TGCGCCAGCAGCCAAGATAGGCTAAGCGGATCTCGCGAGCAGTACTTC
.,TRBV27,TRBJ2-7,TRBD2,CASSFRAGGSYEQYF,TGTGCCAGCAGTTTTCGGGCGGGGGGTTCCTACGAGCAGTACTTC
.,TRBV5-1,TRBJ1-6,.,CASSLAWMGSPLHF,TGCGCCAGCAGCTTGGCCTGGATGGGCTCACCCCTCCACTTT
.,TRBV5-1,TRBJ1-3,.,CASRLEQSGNTIYF,TGCGCCAGCAGACTTGAGCAGTCTGGAAACACCATATATTTT
few,TRBV5-1,TRBJ1-2,.,CASSPRREGYGYTF,TGCGCCAGCAGCCCCCGCAGGGAGGGATATGGCTACACCTTC
.,TRBV29-1,TRBJ1-1,TRBD1,CSVEDHRDRAISSTEAFF,TGCAGCGTTGAAGATCATAGGGACAGGGCAATATCGAGCACTGAAGCTTTCTTT
once,TRBV6-5,TRBJ2-7,.,CASRTGTDYEQYF,TGTGCCAGCAGAACCGGGACCGATTACGAGCAGTACTTC
.,TRBV10-2,TRBJ2-4,TRBD1,CASSGQGRNIQYF,TGCGCCAGCAGTGGACAGGGGAGGAACATTCAGTACTTC
.,TRBV5-1,TRBJ2-1,.,CASSVGLDNEQFF,TGCGCCAGCAGCGTGGGACTTGACAATGAGCAGTTCTTC
.,TRBV19,TRBJ2-5,.,CASSIFQGETQYF,TGTGCCAGTAGTATCTTCCAGGGGGAGACCCAGTACTTC
.,TRBV6-6,TRBJ1-1,.,CASSYSAGGNAEAFF,TGTGCCAGCAGTTACTCGGCCGGGGGGAACGCTGAAGCTTTCTTT
.,TRBV6-1,TRBJ1-4,.,CAANRAANEKLFF,TGTGCCGCAAACAGGGCGGCTAATGAAAAACTGTTTTTT
once,TRBV7-9,TRBJ1-1,.,CASSKSPTEAFF,TGTGCCAGCAGCAAGAGCCCCACTGAAGCTTTCTTT
.,TRBV7-2,TRBJ2-5,.,CASSSQGVETQYF,TGTGCCAGCAGCTCCCAGGGCGTGGAGACCCAGTACTTC
.,TRBV7-9,TRBJ1-2,TRBD1,CASSLANPGGGAGGYTF,TGTGCCAGCAGCTTAGCGAATCCAGGGGGCGGAGCGGGCGGCTACACCTTC
few,TRBV6-6,TRBJ2-1,.,CASSPGLKAYNEQFF,TGTGCCAGCAGTCCGGGTCTCAAAGCCTACAATGAGCAGTTCTTC
.,TRBV9,TRBJ2-5,TRBD1,CASSVGQGGGETQYF,TGTGCCAGCAGCGTCGGACAGGGTGGAGGGGAGACCCAGTACTTC
.,TRBV30,TRBJ2-6,.,CAWSPGANVLTF,TGTGCCTGGAGTCCCGGGGCCAACGTCCTGACTTTC
.,TRBV19,TRBJ2-7,TRBD1,CASKPGTGGSYEQYF,TGTGCCAGTAAACCCGGGACAGGGGGCTCCTACGAGCAGTACTTC
.,TRBV5-6,TRBJ2-7,.,CASSLLLAPYEQYF,TGTGCCAGCAGCCTCCTTTTAGCCCCCTACGAGCAGTACTTC
.,TRBV19,TRBJ1-3,.,CASSPTGSVRRNTIYF,TGTGCCAGTAGTCCTACAGGCTCGGTGAGGAGAAACACCATATATTTT
.,TRBV5-1,TRBJ1-2,TRBD1,CASSLEGGRNNGYTF,TGCGCCAGCAGCTTGGAAGGGGGCAGAAATAATGGCTACACCTTC
.,TRBV7-2,TRBJ2-7,TRBD1,CASSLYGTESYEQYF,TGTGCCAGCAGCTTATACGGGACAGAGTCCTACGAGCAGTACTTC
.,TRBV5-4,TRBJ2-1,.,CASSSPPHRGEQFF,TGTGCCAGCAGCTCGCCCCCCCATAGGGGTGAGCAGTTCTTC
.,TRBV7-2,TRBJ2-7,TRBD1,CASTSDRSSYEQYF,TGTGCCAGCACCTCGGACAGGAGCTCCTACGAGCAGTACTTC
.,TRBV25-1,TRBJ2-1,TRBD1,CASSGGTGSYNEQFF,TGTGCCAGCAGTGGGGGGACAGGGTCCTACAATGAGCAGTTCTTC
once,TRBV15,TRBJ1-3,.,CATLEDRSAGNTIYF,TGTGCCACCCTCGAGGATCGGTCAGCCGGAAACACCATATATTTT